Each of the 4 T cell receptor beta chains below was sequenced from the same sample in a study of blood T cell repertoires in COVID-19. Method: immunoSEQ multiplex PCR; TCRdb's copy keeps in-frame clones and lacks some. The table lists under 250,000 clones, 87% of them singletons, with just over 2.5% in the top ten. Specimen: PBMCs or T cells enriched from blood (not recorded which). The receptor source for this set is a woman aged 25-40 years with acute COVID-19.

This clone was seen just once. CDR3 in DNA: TGTGCCAGCAGCCCACTCGGGAGCCTGACTAATGAAAAACTGTTTTTT. Translating gives CASSPLGSLTNEKLFF. The genes are TRBV5-6 and TRBJ1-4; D remains ambiguous. The length of the CDR3 is 16 residues. Per the germline V gene, CDR1 is SGHDT and CDR2 is YYEEEE. Trimming shortened V by 4 bases and J by 2 bases, and 15 bases separated the two germline ends.

The V and J genes are TRBV6-4 and TRBJ1-2, with D possibly matching TRBD1 (5 bases). CDR3 length: 14 amino acids. Trimming removed 0 bases from V and 4 bases from J, with 9 bases in between. Germline CDR1 MRHNA, CDR2 SNTAGT. CDR3 DNA sequence: TGTGCCAGCAGTGACTCGACAGTCTCCTATGGCTACACCTTC. Translated: CASSDSTVSYGYTF.

The chain couples TRBV6-4 to TRBJ2-1; TRBD1 might be the D (6 bases). V shed 6 bases and J shed 4 bases, with 10 bases lying between them. Germline values: CDR1 MRHNA, CDR2 SNTAGT. This CDR3 is built from 13 residues. Written as DNA, the CDR3 is TGTGCCAGCAGCGGGACACTTTACAATGAGCAGTTCTTC. Amino acids: CASSGTLYNEQFF.

CDR3 nucleotide sequence: TGTGCCAGCAGGTCTGCAGGGAAGGGCACTGAAGCTTTCTTT. Its protein is CASRSAGKGTEAFF. The chain uses TRBV6-5 and TRBJ1-1; D might be TRBD1 (5 bases). Between the trimmed V and J ends, which lost 6 bases and 4 bases, there was a span of 15 bases. There are 14 residues in the CDR3. Germline-derived CDR1 and CDR2 are MNHEY and SVGAGI.